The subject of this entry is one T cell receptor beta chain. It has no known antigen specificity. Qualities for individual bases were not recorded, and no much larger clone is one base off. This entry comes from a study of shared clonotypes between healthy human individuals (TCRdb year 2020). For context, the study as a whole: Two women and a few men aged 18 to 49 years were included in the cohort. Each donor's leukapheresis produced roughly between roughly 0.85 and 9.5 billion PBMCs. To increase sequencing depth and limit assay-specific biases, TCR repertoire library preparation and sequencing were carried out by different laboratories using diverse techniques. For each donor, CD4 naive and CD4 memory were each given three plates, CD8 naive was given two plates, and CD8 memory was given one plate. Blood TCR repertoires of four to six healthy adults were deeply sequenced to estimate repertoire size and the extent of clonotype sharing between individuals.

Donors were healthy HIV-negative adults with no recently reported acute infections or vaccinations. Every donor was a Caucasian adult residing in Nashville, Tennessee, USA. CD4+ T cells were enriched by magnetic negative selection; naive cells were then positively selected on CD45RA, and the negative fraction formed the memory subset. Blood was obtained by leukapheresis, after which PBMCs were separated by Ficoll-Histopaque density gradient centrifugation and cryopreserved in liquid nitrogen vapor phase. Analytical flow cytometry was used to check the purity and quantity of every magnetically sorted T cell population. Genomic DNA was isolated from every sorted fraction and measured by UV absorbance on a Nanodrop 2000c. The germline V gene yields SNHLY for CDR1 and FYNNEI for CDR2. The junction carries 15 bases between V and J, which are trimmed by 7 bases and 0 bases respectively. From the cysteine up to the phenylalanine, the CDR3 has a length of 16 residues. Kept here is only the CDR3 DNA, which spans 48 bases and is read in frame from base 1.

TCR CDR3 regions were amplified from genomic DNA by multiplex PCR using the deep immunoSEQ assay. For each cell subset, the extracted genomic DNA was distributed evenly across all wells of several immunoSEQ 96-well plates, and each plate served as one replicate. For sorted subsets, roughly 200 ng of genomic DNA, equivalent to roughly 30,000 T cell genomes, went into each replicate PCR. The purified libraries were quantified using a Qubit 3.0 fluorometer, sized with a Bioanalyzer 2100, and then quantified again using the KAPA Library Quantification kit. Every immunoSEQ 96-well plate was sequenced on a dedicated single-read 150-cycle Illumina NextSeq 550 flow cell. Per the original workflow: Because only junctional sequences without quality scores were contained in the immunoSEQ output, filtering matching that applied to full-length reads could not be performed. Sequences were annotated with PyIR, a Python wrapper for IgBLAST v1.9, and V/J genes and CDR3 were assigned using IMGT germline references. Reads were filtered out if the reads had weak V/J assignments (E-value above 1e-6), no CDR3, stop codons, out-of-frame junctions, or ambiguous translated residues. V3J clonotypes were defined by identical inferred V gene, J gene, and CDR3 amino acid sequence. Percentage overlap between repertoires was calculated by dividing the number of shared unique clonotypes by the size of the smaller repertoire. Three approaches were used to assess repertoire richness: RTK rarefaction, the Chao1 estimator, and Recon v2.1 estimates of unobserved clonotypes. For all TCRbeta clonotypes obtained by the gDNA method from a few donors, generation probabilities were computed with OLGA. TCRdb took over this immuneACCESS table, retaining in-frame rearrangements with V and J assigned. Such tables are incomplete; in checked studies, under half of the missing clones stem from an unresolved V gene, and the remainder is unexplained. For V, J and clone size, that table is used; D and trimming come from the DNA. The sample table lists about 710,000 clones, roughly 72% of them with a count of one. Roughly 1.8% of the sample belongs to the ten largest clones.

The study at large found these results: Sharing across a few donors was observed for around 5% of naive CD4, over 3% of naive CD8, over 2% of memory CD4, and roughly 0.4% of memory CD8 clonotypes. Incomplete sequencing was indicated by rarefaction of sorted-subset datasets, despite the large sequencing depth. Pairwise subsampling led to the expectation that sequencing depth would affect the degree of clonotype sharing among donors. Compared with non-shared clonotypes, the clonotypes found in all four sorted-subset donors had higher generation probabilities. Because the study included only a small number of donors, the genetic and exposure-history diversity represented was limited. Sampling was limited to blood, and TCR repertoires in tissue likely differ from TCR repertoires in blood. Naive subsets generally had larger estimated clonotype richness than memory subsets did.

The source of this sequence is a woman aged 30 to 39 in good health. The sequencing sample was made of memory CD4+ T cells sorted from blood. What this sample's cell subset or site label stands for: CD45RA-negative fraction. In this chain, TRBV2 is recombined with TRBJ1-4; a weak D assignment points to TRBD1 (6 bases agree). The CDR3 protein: CASIDGQRATNEKLFF. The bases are TGTGCCAGCATAGATGGACAGCGCGCAACTAATGAAAAACTGTTTTTT. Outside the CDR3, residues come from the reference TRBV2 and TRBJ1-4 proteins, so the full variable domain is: EPEVTQTPSHQVTQMGQEVILRCVPISNHLYFYWYRQILGQKVEFLVSFYNNEISEKSEIFDDQFSVERPDGSNFTLKIRSTKLEDSAMYFCASIDGQRATNEKLFFGSGTQLSVL.